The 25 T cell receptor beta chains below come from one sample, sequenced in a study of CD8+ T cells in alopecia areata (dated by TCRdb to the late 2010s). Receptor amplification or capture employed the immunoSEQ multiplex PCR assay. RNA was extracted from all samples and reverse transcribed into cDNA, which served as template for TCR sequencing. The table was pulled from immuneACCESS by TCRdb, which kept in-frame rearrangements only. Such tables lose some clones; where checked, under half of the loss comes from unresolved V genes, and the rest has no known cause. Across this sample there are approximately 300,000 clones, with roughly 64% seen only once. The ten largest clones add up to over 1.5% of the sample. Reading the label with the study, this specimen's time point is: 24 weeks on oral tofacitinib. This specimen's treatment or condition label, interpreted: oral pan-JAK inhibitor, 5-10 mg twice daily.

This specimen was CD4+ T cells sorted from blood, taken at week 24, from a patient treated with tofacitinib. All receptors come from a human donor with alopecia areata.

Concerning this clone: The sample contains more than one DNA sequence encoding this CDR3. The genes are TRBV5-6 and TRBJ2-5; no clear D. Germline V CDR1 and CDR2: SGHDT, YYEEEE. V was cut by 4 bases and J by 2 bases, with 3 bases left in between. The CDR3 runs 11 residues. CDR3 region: CASSLQETQYF. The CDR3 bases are TGTGCCAGCAGCCTTCAAGAGACCCAGTACTTC.

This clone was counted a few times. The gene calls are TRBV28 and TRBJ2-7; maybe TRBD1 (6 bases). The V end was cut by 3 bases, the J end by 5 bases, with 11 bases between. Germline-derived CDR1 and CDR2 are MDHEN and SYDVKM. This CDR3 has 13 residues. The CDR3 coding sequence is TGTGCCAGCAGTTTCTACAGGGCCAACGAGCAGTACTTC. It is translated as CASSFYRANEQYF.

CDR3 coding DNA: TGCGCCAGCAGCTTGCAGGGGCGGGTAGTTGGAGATACGCAGTATTTT. Residues: CASSLQGRVVGDTQYF. This rearrangement joins TRBV5-1 to TRBJ2-3; D perhaps matches TRBD1 (6 bases). CDR1 is SGHRS, CDR2 YFSETQ, per germline. V lost 1 base to trimming and J lost 5 bases, with 17 bases between them. The CDR3 is made up of 16 amino acids.

In nucleotides, the CDR3 is TGTGCCAGCAGCCGCTCCAGGGCGGGGCCCTACAATCAGCCCCAGCATTTT. Its protein product is CASSRSRAGPYNQPQHF. This chain connects TRBV7-9 to TRBJ1-5; TRBD1 might be the D (5 bases). The CDR3 consists of 17 residues. The germline V and J ends were trimmed by 5 bases and 3 bases, with 20 bases remaining between them. CDR1 and CDR2 from the germline V gene are SEHNR and FQNEAQ (reference sequence).

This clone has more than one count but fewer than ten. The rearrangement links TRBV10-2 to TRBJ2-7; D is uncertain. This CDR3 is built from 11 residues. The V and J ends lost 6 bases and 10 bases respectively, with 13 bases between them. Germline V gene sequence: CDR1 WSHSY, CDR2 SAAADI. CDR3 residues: CASSGPGPQYF. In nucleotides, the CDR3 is TGCGCCAGCAGCGGCCCGGGTCCACAGTACTTC.

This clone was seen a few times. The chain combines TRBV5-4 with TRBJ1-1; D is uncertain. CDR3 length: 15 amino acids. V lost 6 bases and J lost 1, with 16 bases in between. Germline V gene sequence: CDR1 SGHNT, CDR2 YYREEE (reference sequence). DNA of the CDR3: TGTGCCAGCAAAGGGTCATCAAGAGAGAACACTGAAGCTTTCTTT. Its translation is CASKGSSRENTEAFF. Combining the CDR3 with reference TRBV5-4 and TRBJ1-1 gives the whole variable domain ETGVTQSPTHLIKTRGQQVTLRCSSQSGHNTVSWYQQALGQGPQFIFQYYREEENGRGNFPPRFSGLQFPNYSSELNVNALELDDSALYLCASKGSSRENTEAFFGQGTRLTVV.

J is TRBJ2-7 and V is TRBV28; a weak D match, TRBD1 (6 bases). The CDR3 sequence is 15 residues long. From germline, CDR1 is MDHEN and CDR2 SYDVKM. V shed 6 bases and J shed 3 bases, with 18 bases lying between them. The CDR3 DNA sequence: TGTGCCAGCAGCTCCCACCAGGGGACCAACTACGAGCAGTACTTC. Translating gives CASSSHQGTNYEQYF.

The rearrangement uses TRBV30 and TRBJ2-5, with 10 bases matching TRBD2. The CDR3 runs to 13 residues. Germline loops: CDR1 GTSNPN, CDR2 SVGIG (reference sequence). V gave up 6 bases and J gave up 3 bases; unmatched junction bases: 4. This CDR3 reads CACSGGLKETQYF. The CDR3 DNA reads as TGTGCCTGTAGCGGGGGGCTTAAAGAGACCCAGTACTTC.

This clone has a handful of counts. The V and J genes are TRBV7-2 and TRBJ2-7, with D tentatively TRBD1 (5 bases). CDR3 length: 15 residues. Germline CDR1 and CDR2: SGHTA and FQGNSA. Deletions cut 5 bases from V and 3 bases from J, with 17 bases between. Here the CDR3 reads CASSPHARALYEQYF. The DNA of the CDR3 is TGTGCCAGCAGCCCCCACGCCAGGGCCCTCTACGAGCAGTACTTC.

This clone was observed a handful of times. CDR3 sequence (DNA): TGCGCCAGCAGCTTAACCGTCGACCACAGCTCCTACAATGAGCAGTTCTTC. Its translation: CASSLTVDHSSYNEQFF. The rearrangement uses TRBV5-1 and TRBJ2-1; D not resolved. The CDR3 has 17 residues. Per germline, CDR1 SGHRS and CDR2 YFSETQ. V lost 2 bases and J lost 0, with 15 bases in between.

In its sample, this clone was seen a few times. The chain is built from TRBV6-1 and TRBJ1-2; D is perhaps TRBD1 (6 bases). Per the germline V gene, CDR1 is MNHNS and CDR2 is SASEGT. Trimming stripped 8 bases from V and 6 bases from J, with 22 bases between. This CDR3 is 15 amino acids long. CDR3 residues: CASGPLQGPYHGYTF. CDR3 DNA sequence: TGTGCCAGCGGGCCATTACAGGGACCCTACCATGGCTACACCTTC.

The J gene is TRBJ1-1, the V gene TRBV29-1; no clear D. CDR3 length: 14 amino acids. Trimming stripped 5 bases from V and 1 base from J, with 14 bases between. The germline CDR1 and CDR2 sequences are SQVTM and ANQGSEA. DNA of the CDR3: TGCAGCGTTACCCAGGCCAAATCGAACACTGAAGCTTTCTTT. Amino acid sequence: CSVTQAKSNTEAFF.

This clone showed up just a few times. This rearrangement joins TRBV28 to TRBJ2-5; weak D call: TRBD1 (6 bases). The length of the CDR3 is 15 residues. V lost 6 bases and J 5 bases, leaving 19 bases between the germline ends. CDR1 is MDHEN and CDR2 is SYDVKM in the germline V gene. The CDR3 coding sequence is TGTGCCAGCAGCCTCTATAGACAGGCTAAGGAGACCCAGTACTTC. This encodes CASSLYRQAKETQYF.

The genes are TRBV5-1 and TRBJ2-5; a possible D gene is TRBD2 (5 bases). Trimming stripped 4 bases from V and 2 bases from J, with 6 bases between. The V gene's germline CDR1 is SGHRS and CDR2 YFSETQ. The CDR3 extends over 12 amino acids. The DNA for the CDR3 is TGCGCCAGCAGCCCGGGACAAGAGACCCAGTACTTC. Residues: CASSPGQETQYF. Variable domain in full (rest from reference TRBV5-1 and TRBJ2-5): KAGVTQTPRYLIKTRGQQVTLSCSPISGHRSVSWYQQTPGQGLQFLFEYFSETQRNKGNFPGRFSGRQFSNSRSEMNVSTLELGDSALYLCASSPGQETQYFGPGTRLLVL.

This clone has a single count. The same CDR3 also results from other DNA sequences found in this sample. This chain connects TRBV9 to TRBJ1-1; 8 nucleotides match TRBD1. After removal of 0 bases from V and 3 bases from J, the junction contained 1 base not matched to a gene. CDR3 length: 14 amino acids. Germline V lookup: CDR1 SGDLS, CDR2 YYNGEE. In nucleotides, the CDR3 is TGTGCCAGCAGCGTAGGGACAGGGTACACTGAAGCTTTCTTT. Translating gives CASSVGTGYTEAFF. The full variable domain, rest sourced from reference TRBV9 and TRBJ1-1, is DSGVTQTPKHLITATGQRVTLRCSPRSGDLSVYWYQQSLDQGLQFLIQYYNGEERAKGNILERFSAQQFPDLHSELNLSSLELGDSALYFCASSVGTGYTEAFFGQGTRLTVV.

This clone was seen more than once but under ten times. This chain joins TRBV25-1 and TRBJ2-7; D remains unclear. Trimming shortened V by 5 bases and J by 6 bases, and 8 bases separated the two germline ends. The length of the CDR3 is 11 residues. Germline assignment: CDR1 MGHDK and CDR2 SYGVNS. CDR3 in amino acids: CASSLQSEQYF. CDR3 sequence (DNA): TGTGCCAGCAGTCTCCAGAGCGAGCAGTACTTC.

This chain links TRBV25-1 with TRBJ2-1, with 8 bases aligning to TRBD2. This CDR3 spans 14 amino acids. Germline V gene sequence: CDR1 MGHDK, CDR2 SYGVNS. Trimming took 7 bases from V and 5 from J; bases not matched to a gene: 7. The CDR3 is CASMASGSHNEQFF. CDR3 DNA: TGTGCCAGCATGGCTAGCGGGTCCCACAATGAGCAGTTCTTC.

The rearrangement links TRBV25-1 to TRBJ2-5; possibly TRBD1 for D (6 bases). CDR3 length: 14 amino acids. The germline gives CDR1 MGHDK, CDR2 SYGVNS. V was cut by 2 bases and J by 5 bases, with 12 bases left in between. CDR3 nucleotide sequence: TGTGCCAGCAGTGAACTGGGGGCCGCGGAGACCCAGTACTTC. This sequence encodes CASSELGAAETQYF.

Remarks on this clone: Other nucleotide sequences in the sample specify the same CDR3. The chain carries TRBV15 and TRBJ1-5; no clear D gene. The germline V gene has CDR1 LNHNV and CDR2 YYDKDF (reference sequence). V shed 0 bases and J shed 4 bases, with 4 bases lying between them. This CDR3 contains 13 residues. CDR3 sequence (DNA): TGTGCCACCAGCAGAGACCTAAATCAGCCCCAGCATTTT. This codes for CATSRDLNQPQHF.

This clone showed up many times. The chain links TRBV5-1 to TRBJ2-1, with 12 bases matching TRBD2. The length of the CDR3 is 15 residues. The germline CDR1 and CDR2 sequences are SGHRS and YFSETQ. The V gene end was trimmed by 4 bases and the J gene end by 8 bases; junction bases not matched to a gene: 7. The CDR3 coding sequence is TGCGCCAGCAGCCGAGGACTAGCGGGGATCGATGAGCAGTTCTTC. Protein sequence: CASSRGLAGIDEQFF.

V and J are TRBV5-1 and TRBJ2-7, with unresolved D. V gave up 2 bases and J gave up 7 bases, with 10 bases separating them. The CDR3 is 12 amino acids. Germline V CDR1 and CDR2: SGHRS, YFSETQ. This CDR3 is CASSFSGQEQYF. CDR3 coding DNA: TGCGCCAGCAGCTTTTCTGGTCAGGAGCAGTACTTC.

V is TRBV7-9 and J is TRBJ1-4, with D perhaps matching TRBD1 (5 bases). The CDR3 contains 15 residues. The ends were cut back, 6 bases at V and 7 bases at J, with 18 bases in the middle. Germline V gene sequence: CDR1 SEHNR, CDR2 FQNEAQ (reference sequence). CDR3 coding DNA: TGTGCCAGCAGTTCGGCGGGGGGAGTGGGTGAAAAACTGTTTTTT. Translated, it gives CASSSAGGVGEKLFF. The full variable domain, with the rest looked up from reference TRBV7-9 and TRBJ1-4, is DTGVSQNPRHKITKRGQNVTFRCDPISEHNRLYWYRQTLGQGPEFLTYFQNEAQLEKSRLLSDRFSAERPKGSFSTLEIQRTEQGDSAMYLCASSSAGGVGEKLFFGSGTQLSVL.

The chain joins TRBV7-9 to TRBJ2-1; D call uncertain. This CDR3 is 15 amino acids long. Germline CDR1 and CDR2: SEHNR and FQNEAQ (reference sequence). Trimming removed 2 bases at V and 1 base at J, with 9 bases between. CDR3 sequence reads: CASSLSAISYNEQFF. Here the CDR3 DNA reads TGTGCCAGCAGCTTATCGGCTATTTCCTACAATGAGCAGTTCTTC. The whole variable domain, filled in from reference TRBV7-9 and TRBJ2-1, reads DTGVSQNPRHKITKRGQNVTFRCDPISEHNRLYWYRQTLGQGPEFLTYFQNEAQLEKSRLLSDRFSAERPKGSFSTLEIQRTEQGDSAMYLCASSLSAISYNEQFFGPGTRLTVL.

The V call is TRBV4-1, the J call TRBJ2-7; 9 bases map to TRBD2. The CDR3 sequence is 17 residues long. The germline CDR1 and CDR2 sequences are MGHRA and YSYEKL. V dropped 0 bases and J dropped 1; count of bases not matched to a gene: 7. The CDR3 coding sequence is TGCGCCAGCAGCCAAGATTCCAGCGGGGGGCGTTCCTACGAGCAGTACTTC. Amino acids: CASSQDSSGGRSYEQYF.

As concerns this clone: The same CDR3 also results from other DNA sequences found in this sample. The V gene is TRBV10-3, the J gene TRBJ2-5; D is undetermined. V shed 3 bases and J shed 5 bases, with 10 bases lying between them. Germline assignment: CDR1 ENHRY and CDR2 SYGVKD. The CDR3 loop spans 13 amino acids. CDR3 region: CAISDLGGETQYF. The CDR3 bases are TGTGCCATCAGTGACCTAGGTGGGGAGACCCAGTACTTC.